Sequencing of this TCR beta chain was carried out in a study of identical twins. Overall study findings and caveats: Fewer insertions characterized abundant cord blood beta clonotypes, whereas memory repertoires showed none. The study found weaker excess twin sharing in beta out-of-frame sequences. Analyses of zero insertions could be partly confounded by invariant MAIT and iNKT cells.

On this clonotype itself: The antigen remains unidentified.

Each cDNA held unique molecular identifiers, and template switching gave it a universal primer site. Each CDR3 protein is one row after TCRdb ran MiXCR on the 5' RACE reads. The table has 690,000 or so distinct CDR3 sequences, approximately 6.1% seen once; the top ten hold 1.5% to 2%. V lost 0 bases to trimming and J lost 6 bases; unmatched junction nucleotides: 11. The CDR3 has 17 amino acids. Germline V gene lookup returns CDR1 DFQATT and CDR2 SNEGSKA (reference sequence). The chain joins TRBV20-1 to TRBJ2-1, with TRBD2 matching 10 bases. The sequenced material came from naive T cells sorted from blood. The sequence was obtained from a man aged 18 to 29 in good health. The CDR3 here is CSARDPWSSGSSNEQFF. The CDR3 region has the DNA TGCAGTGCTAGAGATCCCTGGTCTAGCGGGAGCTCCAATGAGCAGTTCTTC.